This TCR beta chain was sequenced in a study of beta chain features in type 1 diabetes. Notes on the study in general: TCRB CDR3 length was moderately but significantly reduced in all four CD4+ subsets of Type 1 diabetes patients. Insertion counts at VDJ junctions were lower in type 1 diabetes patients, who also showed more deletions there.

Trimming shortened V by 4 bases and J by 9 bases, and 15 bases separated the two germline ends. The germline CDR1 and CDR2 sequences are MDHEN and SYDVKM. The CDR3 spans 13 residues. What was sequenced were expressed TCRB transcripts, since all of the isolated RNA had been reverse transcribed. Produced via immunoSEQ multiplex PCR; TCRdb's table is partial and in-frame only. The sample holds about 650,000 clones, roughly 12% seen once. There are a few counts of this clone. Its antigen is unidentified. The sequenced sample consisted of naive CD4+ T cells from blood. This sequence joins TRBV28 and TRBJ1-2; tentatively, D is TRBD1 (5 bases). This clonotype originated in a young man with type 1 diabetes. Here the CDR3 reads CASSSGRPRSYTF. In DNA form, the CDR3 reads TGTGCCAGCAGTTCGGGACGGCCGAGGAGCTACACCTTC.